This is a list of T cell receptor beta chains from one sample in a study of spatial heterogeneity in lung cancer. Using its own MiXCR run on the 5' RACE reads, TCRdb lists one record per CDR3 protein. The sample has approximately 39,000 distinct CDR3 sequences; approximately 7.5% are singletons. Source: PBMCs, taken at follow-up. The receptors were gathered from a male donor with early-stage non-small cell lung cancer. CDR3s include the opening cysteine and the closing phenylalanine or tryptophan. The order of the fields is CDR3 protein, V gene, D gene. A D gene is named only where the DNA matches it firmly.

cdr3_aa: CAISRGGVTEAFF; v_call: TRBV10-3; d_call: .
cdr3_aa: CASSQEGPGGETQYF; v_call: TRBV4-1; d_call: .
cdr3_aa: CASSSGTGFAATNEKLFF; v_call: TRBV7-9; d_call: TRBD1
cdr3_aa: CASSMGLAGADTQYF; v_call: TRBV7-9; d_call: TRBD2
cdr3_aa: CATSGGLADTQYF; v_call: TRBV6-5; d_call: TRBD1
cdr3_aa: CASSLDNTDTQYF; v_call: TRBV7-3; d_call: .
cdr3_aa: CASRPRLAGDNNHF; v_call: TRBV11-2; d_call: TRBD2
cdr3_aa: CASSPGLEPYEQYF; v_call: TRBV23-1; d_call: .
cdr3_aa: CASSMWTVSNQHF; v_call: TRBV19; d_call: .
cdr3_aa: CASSFSLGTGTYNEQFF; v_call: TRBV5-1; d_call: TRBD1
cdr3_aa: CASSHGTPGTEAFF; v_call: TRBV7-9; d_call: .
cdr3_aa: CASSLASGTLNEQFF; v_call: TRBV11-2; d_call: TRBD2
cdr3_aa: CASSGHEQGLADEQYF; v_call: TRBV5-1; d_call: .
cdr3_aa: CASSYASGGHTGELFF; v_call: TRBV6-2/TRBV6-3; d_call: TRBD2
cdr3_aa: CASGFQRGVADTQYF; v_call: TRBV12-5; d_call: TRBD2